These 26 T cell receptor beta chains originate from one sample sequenced in a study of blood T cell repertoires in COVID-19. Clones were read by immunoSEQ multiplex PCR, and TCRdb kept only the in-frame ones, dropping some. The table shows approximately 150,000 clones, with around four fifths occurring only once. The sequencing input was peripheral blood. The receptors come from a man between 65 and 79 years old who had recovered from COVID-19.

This clone was seen just once. This chain's CDR3 is CASSFIGALGAFF. The CDR3 nucleotides read TGTGCCAGCAGCTTTATAGGGGCGCTGGGGGCTTTCTTT. The chain combines TRBV11-2 with TRBJ1-1, with D perhaps TRBD1 (5 bases). Trimming removed 3 bases at V and 11 bases at J, with 16 bases between. The CDR3 length is 13 residues. Germline V gives CDR1 SGHAT, CDR2 FQNNGV.

The chain carries TRBV4-1 and TRBJ1-4; D ambiguous. Germline CDR1 is MGHRA and CDR2 is YSYEKL. The CDR3 sequence is 14 residues long. Trimming took 1 base from V and 4 from J, leaving 7 bases between them. This chain's CDR3 is CASSQVPLNEKLFF. As DNA, the CDR3 is TGCGCCAGCAGCCAAGTCCCCCTTAATGAAAAACTGTTTTTT.

The chain combines TRBV11-2 with TRBJ1-2; weak D call: TRBD1 (5 bases). Trimming cost V 3 bases and J 4 bases, with 24 bases left between them. CDR3 size: 18 residues. Per germline, CDR1 SGHAT and CDR2 FQNNGV. The CDR3 region is CASSLVEIGQGLLYGYTF. The CDR3, as DNA: TGTGCCAGCAGCTTGGTGGAGATCGGGCAGGGCCTCCTCTATGGCTACACCTTC.

This CDR3 reads CASPCFPAGGSSYNEQFF. The CDR3 DNA sequence: TGTGCCAGCCCCTGCTTCCCAGCGGGAGGATCCTCCTACAATGAGCAGTTCTTC. The chain links TRBV13 to TRBJ2-1; 9 bases are shared with TRBD2. Per the germline V gene, CDR1 is PRHDT and CDR2 is FYEKMQ (reference sequence). J lost 0 bases, V lost 8 bases, and 14 bases had no gene match. CDR3 size: 18 residues. The full variable domain, in which reference TRBV13 and TRBJ2-1 provide the parts outside the CDR3, is AAGVIQSPRHLIKEKRETATLKCYPIPRHDTVYWYQQGPGQDPQFLISFYEKMQSDKGSIPDRFSAQQFSDYHSELNMSSLELGDSALYFCASPCFPAGGSSYNEQFFGPGTRLTVL.

This chain links TRBV9 with TRBJ2-3; 8 bases line up with TRBD2. The trim removed 4 bases at V and 1 base at J, leaving 5 bases unmatched. This CDR3 has 15 residues. Germline lookup yields CDR1 SGDLS and CDR2 YYNGEE. The CDR3 nucleotides are TGTGCCAGCAGCACTGTGACTAGCGGCACAGATACGCAGTATTTT. It translates to CASSTVTSGTDTQYF. Full variable domain (outside the CDR3, taken from reference TRBV9 and TRBJ2-3): DSGVTQTPKHLITATGQRVTLRCSPRSGDLSVYWYQQSLDQGLQFLIQYYNGEERAKGNILERFSAQQFPDLHSELNLSSLELGDSALYFCASSTVTSGTDTQYFGPGTRLTVL.

This clone was observed a handful of times. This rearrangement joins TRBV7-9 to TRBJ1-4, with TRBD1 matching 9 bases. J lost 8 bases, V lost 5 bases, and 6 bases had no gene match. The CDR3 has 14 amino acids. Looked up from germline, CDR1 is SEHNR and CDR2 is FQNEAQ (reference sequence). CDR3: CASSAGTGREKLFF. The CDR3 DNA reads as TGTGCCAGCAGCGCCGGGACAGGGAGGGAAAAACTGTTTTTT.

The CDR3 DNA reads as TGTGCCAGCAGCTTACAGGGGGCCCAGACTGAAGCTTTCTTT. Its translation is CASSLQGAQTEAFF. The chain carries TRBV7-9 and TRBJ1-1; the match to TRBD1 covers 8 bases. CDR3 size: 14 residues. Germline CDR1 SEHNR, CDR2 FQNEAQ (reference sequence). V dropped 2 bases and J dropped 5; count of bases not matched to a gene: 4.

The chain combines TRBV19 with TRBJ2-2, with TRBD2 matching over 10 bases. Trimming removed 5 bases from V and 2 bases from J; junction bases left unmatched: 2. The CDR3 is 15 residues long. CDR1 and CDR2 from the germline V gene are LNHDA and SQIVND (reference sequence). The CDR3 DNA sequence: TGTGCCAGTAGTCGACTAGCGGGTAACACCGGGGAGCTGTTTTTT. Protein sequence: CASSRLAGNTGELFF. Full variable domain (missing parts from reference TRBV19 and TRBJ2-2): DGGITQSPKYLFRKEGQNVTLSCEQNLNHDAMYWYRQDPGQGLRLIYYSQIVNDFQKGDIAEGYSVSREKKESFPLTVTSAQKNPTAFYLCASSRLAGNTGELFFGEGSRLTVL.

The CDR3 here is CASSLFSGLAGGLPYNEQFF. CDR3 coding DNA: TGTGCCAGCAGTTTATTTAGCGGACTAGCGGGAGGGCTACCCTACAATGAGCAGTTCTTC. The rearrangement joins TRBV27 to TRBJ2-1, with 15 positions matching TRBD2. Germline V gene lookup returns CDR1 MNHEY and CDR2 SMNVEV (reference sequence). V lost 1 base, J lost 2 bases, and 9 bases stayed unmatched. This CDR3 has 20 residues.

The chain employs TRBV9 and TRBJ2-2; the match to TRBD2 covers 11 bases. The CDR3 sequence is 18 residues long. The V segment lost 0 bases and the J segment 6 bases; nucleotides outside the gene matches: 10. Germline CDR1 reads SGDLS; CDR2 reads YYNGEE. CDR3 residues: CASSVGISGRALAGELFF. The CDR3 coding sequence is TGTGCCAGCAGCGTAGGAATTAGCGGGAGGGCCCTCGCCGGGGAGCTGTTTTTT.

The rearrangement links TRBV9 to TRBJ2-7; 8 bases agree with TRBD1. CDR1 and CDR2 (germline): SGDLS, YYNGEE. V lost 0 bases, J lost 0 bases, and 5 bases stayed unmatched. This CDR3 is built from 16 residues. The CDR3 loop reads CASSVGAGTGSYEQYF. The CDR3 DNA follows: TGTGCCAGCAGCGTAGGAGCTGGGACAGGCTCCTACGAGCAGTACTTC.

The chain uses TRBV4-1 and TRBJ1-2; no clear D gene. V was shortened by 3 bases and J by 4 bases, with 18 bases between the two germline ends. Germline-derived CDR1 and CDR2 are MGHRA and YSYEKL. The CDR3 is 16 amino acids. This CDR3 is CASSHEATQRLYGYTF. The CDR3 DNA sequence: TGCGCCAGCAGCCATGAAGCCACCCAGAGACTCTATGGCTACACCTTC.

V usage is TRBV6-1 and J usage is TRBJ1-3, with 7 nucleotides matching TRBD1. The CDR3 consists of 18 residues. Germline trimming cut 2 bases from V and 0 bases from J; bases unmatched to any gene: 10. Germline V gene data show CDR1 as MNHNS and CDR2 as SASEGT. The CDR3 reads CASSEFLRQGFSGNTIYF. The CDR3 DNA follows: TGTGCCAGCAGTGAATTTTTGAGACAGGGATTCTCTGGAAACACCATATATTTT.

The genes are TRBV6-5 and TRBJ2-7, with TRBD1 matching 7 bases. Germline CDR1 reads MNHEY; CDR2 reads SVGAGI. This CDR3 comprises 12 residues. V was clipped by 10 bases and J by 5 bases; unmatched bases: 8. The CDR3 nucleotides read TGTGCCACCACGACAGGGTTGCACGAGCAGTACTTC. It specifies CATTTGLHEQYF.

This rearrangement joins TRBV6-5 to TRBJ1-2, with TRBD1 matching 8 bases. The germline V gene has CDR1 MNHEY and CDR2 SVGAGI. The CDR3 runs 14 residues. J gave up 2 bases and V 6 bases, and 5 bases lay outside the gene matches. The CDR3 nucleotides read TGTGCCAGCAGGGGTCACAGGGGGAACTATGGCTACACCTTC. Translation: CASRGHRGNYGYTF.

The chain couples TRBV28 to TRBJ1-6, with D tentatively TRBD1 (6 bases). With 2 bases removed from V and 9 bases from J, the gap between germline ends came to 11 bases. The germline V gene encodes CDR1 MDHEN and CDR2 SYDVKM. The CDR3 has 14 amino acids. CDR3 in amino acids: CASSLRQGSSPLHF. The CDR3 DNA sequence: TGTGCCAGCAGTTTACGGCAGGGGAGTTCACCCCTCCACTTT.

The chain uses TRBV7-9 and TRBJ2-1; 14 bases are shared with TRBD2. Germline CDR1 SEHNR, CDR2 FQNEAQ (reference sequence). The V gene end was trimmed by 0 bases and the J gene end by 10 bases; junction bases not matched to a gene: 8. CDR3 length: 17 amino acids. This CDR3 reads CASSLAGTSGGPPEQFF. The CDR3 region has the DNA TGTGCCAGCAGCTTAGCTGGGACTAGCGGGGGCCCCCCGGAGCAGTTCTTC.

CDR3 sequence reads: CASSQREPRGGFEQYF. As DNA, the CDR3 is TGTGCCAGCAGCCAAAGAGAACCGAGGGGAGGGTTCGAGCAGTACTTC. This chain joins TRBV3-1 (or the pseudogene TRBV3-2) and TRBJ2-7; 7 positions agree with TRBD2. Losses at the gene ends were 2 bases for V and 6 bases for J; bases not matched to a gene: 13. CDR1 is LGHDT and CDR2 is YNNKEL in the germline V gene (reference sequence). This CDR3 region has 16 residues.

The genes are TRBV10-3 and TRBJ1-4, with D possibly TRBD1 on 6 matching bases. Looked up from germline, CDR1 is ENHRY and CDR2 is SYGVKD. The length of the CDR3 is 13 residues. V was clipped by 10 bases and J by 3 bases, with 12 bases between them. The CDR3 loop is CASHRAPNEKLFF. The CDR3 bases are TGTGCCAGCCACAGGGCCCCTAATGAAAAACTGTTTTTT.

This clone was seen a few times. The gene calls are TRBV5-1 and TRBJ1-6; maybe TRBD1 (5 bases). Germline assignment: CDR1 SGHRS and CDR2 YFSETQ. Trimming removed 4 bases at V and 2 bases at J, with 16 bases between. There are 17 residues in the CDR3. The CDR3 is CASSGETTVTYNSPLHF. As DNA, the CDR3 is TGCGCCAGCAGCGGTGAAACGACAGTAACCTATAATTCACCCCTCCACTTT.

The chain uses TRBV28 and TRBJ1-1; the D is unclear. There are 12 residues in the CDR3. Germline V gene data show CDR1 as MDHEN and CDR2 as SYDVKM. Trimming stripped 5 bases from V and 1 base from J, with 5 bases between. The CDR3 loop is CASSGQNTEAFF. CDR3 DNA: TGTGCCAGCAGTGGGCAGAACACTGAAGCTTTCTTT.

The chain employs TRBV6-5 and TRBJ1-1; D perhaps matches TRBD1 (6 bases). CDR1 and CDR2 from the germline V gene are MNHEY and SVGAGI. CDR3 length equals 13 residues. The ends were cut back, 8 bases at V and 4 bases at J, with 14 bases in the middle. The CDR3, as DNA: TGTGCCAGCCTAGACCGGACAGTCACTGAAGCTTTCTTT. Protein product: CASLDRTVTEAFF.

J is TRBJ2-2 and V is TRBV19; 8 bases are shared with TRBD1. Germline assignment: CDR1 LNHDA and CDR2 SQIVND (reference sequence). V shed 9 bases, J shed 3 bases, and the junction held 6 bases outside the gene matches. The CDR3 is 14 amino acids. The CDR3 sequence: CASLDRGHTGELFF. The CDR3 coding sequence is TGTGCCAGCCTCGACAGGGGCCACACCGGGGAGCTGTTTTTT.

Here the CDR3 reads CASSRTGPNYGYTF. The CDR3 nucleotides read TGTGCCAGCAGCCGGACAGGACCAAACTATGGCTACACCTTC. The rearrangement uses TRBV9 and TRBJ1-2, with TRBD1 identical over 7 bases. With 4 bases clipped from V and 2 bases from J, the junction kept 5 bases outside the gene matches. This CDR3 spans 14 amino acids. Germline CDR1 SGDLS, CDR2 YYNGEE.

The CDR3 nucleotides read TGCGCCAGGGCTGTCAGGAAAACCTCTGGGGCCAACGTCCTGACTTTC. Translating gives CARAVRKTSGANVLTF. This chain links TRBV10-1 with TRBJ2-6; D remains unclear. The CDR3 extends over 16 amino acids. V was cut by 9 bases and J by 0 bases, with 15 bases left in between. The germline V gene has CDR1 WNHNN and CDR2 SYGVQD (reference sequence).

The chain couples TRBV6-1 to TRBJ1-3; D is undetermined. CDR3 length: 13 amino acids. The germline V and J ends were trimmed by 0 bases and 8 bases, with 8 bases remaining between them. Germline assignment: CDR1 MNHNS and CDR2 SASEGT. In DNA form, the CDR3 reads TGTGCCAGCAGTGAAGCCCATCTAGACACCATATATTTT. This sequence encodes CASSEAHLDTIYF.